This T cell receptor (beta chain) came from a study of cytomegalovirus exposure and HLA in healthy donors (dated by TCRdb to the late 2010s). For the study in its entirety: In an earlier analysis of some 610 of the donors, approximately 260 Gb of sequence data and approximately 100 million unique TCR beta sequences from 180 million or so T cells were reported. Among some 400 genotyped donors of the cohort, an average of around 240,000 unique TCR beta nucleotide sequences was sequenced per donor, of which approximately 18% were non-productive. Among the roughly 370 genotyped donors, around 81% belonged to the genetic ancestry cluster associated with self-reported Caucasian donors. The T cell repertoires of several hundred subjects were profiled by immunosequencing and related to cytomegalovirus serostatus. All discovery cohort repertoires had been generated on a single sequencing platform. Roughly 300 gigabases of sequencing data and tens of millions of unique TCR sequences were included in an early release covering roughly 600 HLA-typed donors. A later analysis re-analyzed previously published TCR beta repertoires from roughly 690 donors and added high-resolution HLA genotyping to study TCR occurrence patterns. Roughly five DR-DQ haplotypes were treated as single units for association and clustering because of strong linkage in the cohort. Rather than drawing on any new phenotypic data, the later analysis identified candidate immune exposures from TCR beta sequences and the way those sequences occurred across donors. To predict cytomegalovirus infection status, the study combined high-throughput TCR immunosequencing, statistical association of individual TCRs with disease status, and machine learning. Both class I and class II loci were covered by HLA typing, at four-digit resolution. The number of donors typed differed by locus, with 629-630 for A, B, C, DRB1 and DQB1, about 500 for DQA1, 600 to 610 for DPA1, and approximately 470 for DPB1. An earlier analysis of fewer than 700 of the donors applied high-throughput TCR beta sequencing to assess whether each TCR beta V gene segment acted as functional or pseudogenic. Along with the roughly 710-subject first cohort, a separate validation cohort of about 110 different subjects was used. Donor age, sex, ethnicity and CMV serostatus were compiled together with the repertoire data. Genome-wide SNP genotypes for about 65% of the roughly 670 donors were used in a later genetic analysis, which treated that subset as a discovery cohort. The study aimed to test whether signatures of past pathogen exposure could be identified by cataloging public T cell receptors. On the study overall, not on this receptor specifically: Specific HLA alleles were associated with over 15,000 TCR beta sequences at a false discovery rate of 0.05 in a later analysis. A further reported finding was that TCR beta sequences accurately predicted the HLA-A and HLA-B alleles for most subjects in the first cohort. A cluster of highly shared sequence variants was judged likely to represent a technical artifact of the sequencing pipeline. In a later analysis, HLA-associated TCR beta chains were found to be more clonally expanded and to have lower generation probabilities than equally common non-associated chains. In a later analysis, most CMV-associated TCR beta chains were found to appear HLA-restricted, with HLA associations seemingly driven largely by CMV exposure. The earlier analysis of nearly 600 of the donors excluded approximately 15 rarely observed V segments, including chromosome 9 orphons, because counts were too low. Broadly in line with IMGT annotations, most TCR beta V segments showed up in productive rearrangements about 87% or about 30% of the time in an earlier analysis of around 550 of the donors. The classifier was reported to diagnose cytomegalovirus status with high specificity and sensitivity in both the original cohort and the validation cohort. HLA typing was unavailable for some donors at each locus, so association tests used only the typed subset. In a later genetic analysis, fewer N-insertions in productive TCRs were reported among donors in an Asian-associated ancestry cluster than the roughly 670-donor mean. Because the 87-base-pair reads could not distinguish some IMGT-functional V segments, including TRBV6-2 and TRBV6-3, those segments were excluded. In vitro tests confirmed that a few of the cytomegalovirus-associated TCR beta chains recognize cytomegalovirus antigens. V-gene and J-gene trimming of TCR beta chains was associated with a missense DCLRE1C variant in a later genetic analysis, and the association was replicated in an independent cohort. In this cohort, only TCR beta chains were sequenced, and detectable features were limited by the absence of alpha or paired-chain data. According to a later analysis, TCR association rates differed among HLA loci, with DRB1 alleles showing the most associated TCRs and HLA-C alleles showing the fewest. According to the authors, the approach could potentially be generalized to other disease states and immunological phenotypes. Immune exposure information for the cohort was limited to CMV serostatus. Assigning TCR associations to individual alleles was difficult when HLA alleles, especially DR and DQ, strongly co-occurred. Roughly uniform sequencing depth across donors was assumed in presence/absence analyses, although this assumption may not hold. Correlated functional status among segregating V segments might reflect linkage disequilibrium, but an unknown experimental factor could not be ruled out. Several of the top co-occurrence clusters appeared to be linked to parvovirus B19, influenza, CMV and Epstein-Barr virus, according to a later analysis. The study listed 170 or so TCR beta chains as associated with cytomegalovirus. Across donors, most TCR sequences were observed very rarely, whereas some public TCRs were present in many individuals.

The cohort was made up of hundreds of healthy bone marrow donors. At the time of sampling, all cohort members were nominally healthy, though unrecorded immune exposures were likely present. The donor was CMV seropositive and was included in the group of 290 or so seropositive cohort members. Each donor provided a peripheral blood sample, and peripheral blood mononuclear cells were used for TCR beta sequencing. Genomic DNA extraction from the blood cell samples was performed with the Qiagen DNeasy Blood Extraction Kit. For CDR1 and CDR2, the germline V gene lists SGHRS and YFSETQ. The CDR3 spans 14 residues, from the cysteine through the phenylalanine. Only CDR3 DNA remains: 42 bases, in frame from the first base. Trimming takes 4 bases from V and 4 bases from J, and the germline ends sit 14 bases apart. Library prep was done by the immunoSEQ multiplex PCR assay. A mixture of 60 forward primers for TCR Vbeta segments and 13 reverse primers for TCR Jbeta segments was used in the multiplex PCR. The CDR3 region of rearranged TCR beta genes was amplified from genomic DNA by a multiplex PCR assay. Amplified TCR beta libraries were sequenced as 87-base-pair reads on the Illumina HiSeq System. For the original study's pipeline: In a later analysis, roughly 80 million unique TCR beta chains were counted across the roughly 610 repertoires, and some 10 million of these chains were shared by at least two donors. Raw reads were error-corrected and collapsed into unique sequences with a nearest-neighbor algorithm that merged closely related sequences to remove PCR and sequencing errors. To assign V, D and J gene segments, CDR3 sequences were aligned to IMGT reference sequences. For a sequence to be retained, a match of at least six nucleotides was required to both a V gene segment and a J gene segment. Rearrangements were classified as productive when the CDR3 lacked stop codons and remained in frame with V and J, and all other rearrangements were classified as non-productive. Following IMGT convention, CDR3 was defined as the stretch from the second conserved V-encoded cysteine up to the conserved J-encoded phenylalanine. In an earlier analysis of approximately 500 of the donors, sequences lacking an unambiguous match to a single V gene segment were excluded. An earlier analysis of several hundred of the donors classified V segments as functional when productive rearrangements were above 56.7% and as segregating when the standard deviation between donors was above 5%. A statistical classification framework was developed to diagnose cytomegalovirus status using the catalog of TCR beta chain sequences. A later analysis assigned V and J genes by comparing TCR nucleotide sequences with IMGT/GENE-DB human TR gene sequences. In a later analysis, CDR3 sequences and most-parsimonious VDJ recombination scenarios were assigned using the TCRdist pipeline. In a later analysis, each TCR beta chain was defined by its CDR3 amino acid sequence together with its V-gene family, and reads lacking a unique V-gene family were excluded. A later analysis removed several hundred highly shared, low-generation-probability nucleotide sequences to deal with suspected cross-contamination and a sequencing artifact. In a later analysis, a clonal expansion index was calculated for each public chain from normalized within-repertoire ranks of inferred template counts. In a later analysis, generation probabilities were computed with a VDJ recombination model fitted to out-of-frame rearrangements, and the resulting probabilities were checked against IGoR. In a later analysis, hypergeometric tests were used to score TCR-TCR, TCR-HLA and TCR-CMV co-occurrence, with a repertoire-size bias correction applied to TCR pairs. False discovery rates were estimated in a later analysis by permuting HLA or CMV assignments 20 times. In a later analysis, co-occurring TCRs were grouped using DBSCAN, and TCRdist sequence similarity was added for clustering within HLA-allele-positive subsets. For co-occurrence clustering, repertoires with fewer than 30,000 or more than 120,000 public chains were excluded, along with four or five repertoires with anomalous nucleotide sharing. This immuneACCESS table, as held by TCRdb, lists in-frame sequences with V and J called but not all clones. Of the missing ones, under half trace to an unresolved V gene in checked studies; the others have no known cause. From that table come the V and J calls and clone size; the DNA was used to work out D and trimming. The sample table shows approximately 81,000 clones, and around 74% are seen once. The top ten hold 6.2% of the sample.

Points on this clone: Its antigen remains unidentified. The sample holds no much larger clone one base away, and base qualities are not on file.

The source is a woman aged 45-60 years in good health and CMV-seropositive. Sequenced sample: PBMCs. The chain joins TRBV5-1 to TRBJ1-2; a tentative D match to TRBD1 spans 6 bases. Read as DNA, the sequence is TGCGCCAGCAGCCGGGGGGCGCGGGGCTATGGCTACACCTTC. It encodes CASSRGARGYGYTF.